These T cell receptor beta chains were read from a single sample in a study of T cell responses to AZD1222 COVID-19 vaccine. The repertoire was sequenced with immunoSEQ multiplex PCR; TCRdb's copy has only in-frame clones and lacks some. The table includes about 160,000 clones, 94% detected once. The sample consisted of peripheral blood, taken on day 0 of AZD1222 vaccination. These receptors came from an adult in good health. The CDR3 runs from the conserved cysteine through the conserved F or W. The order of the fields is D gene, J gene, V gene, CDR3 DNA, CDR3 protein. The D gene is left open where the match is weak.

-,TRBJ1-1,TRBV2,TGTGCCAGCAGTGAAGGGTGGAACACTGAAGCTTTCTTT,CASSEGWNTEAFF
-,TRBJ2-1,TRBV19,TGTGCCAGTTCTGGGGGCTATGAGCAGTTCTTC,CASSGGYEQFF
-,TRBJ2-6,TRBV10-2,TGCGCCAGCAGTGGGCAGGCCCCTGGGGCCAACGTCCTGACTTTC,CASSGQAPGANVLTF
TRBD1,TRBJ1-1,TRBV6-6,TGTGCCAGCAGCCCCGGGACAGGGGGCATGAACACTGAAGCTTTCTTT,CASSPGTGGMNTEAFF
-,TRBJ1-5,TRBV19,TGTGCCAGTAGTATAGATTTGGACGCCCCAAAGCATTTT,CASSIDLDAPKHF
-,TRBJ1-5,TRBV28,TGTGCCAGCAGTTTATGGTGGGGAGGGCTGGCCGTATATAGCAATCAGCCCCAGCATTTT,CASSLWWGGLAVYSNQPQHF
TRBD1,TRBJ1-2,TRBV27,TGTGCCAGCAAAACAGGGGGCGGCTATGGCTACACCTTC,CASKTGGGYGYTF
-,TRBJ1-1,TRBV24-1,TGTGCCACTCAGGGTTTGGGATGGAACACTGAAGCTTTCTTT,CATQGLGWNTEAFF
-,TRBJ1-3,TRBV7-8,TGTGCCAGCAGCTTAGGGACAAGCTCTGGAAACACCATATATTTT,CASSLGTSSGNTIYF
-,TRBJ1-2,TRBV4-1,TGCGCCAGCAGCCAAGATCTGGGCTACTATGGCTACACCTTC,CASSQDLGYYGYTF
-,TRBJ2-4,TRBV4-2,TGTGCCACAGGGGGGGGAGGCATTCAGTACTTC,CATGGGGIQYF
-,TRBJ1-2,TRBV3-1/TRBV3-2,TGTGCCAGCAGCCAAACTACATCGGATGGCTACACCTTC,CASSQTTSDGYTF
TRBD1,TRBJ1-2,TRBV5-1,TGCGCCAGCGGACCACAGGGGCCGGCTAACTATGGCTACACCTTC,CASGPQGPANYGYTF
-,TRBJ2-2,TRBV7-6,TGTGCCAGCTCGTGGGATACCGGGCCGGAGAACACCGGGGAGCTGTTTTTT,CASSWDTGPENTGELFF
-,TRBJ2-1,TRBV14,TGTGCCAGCAGCCAATTCCCGGGGGGCCTTAAGAATGAGCAGTTCTTC,CASSQFPGGLKNEQFF